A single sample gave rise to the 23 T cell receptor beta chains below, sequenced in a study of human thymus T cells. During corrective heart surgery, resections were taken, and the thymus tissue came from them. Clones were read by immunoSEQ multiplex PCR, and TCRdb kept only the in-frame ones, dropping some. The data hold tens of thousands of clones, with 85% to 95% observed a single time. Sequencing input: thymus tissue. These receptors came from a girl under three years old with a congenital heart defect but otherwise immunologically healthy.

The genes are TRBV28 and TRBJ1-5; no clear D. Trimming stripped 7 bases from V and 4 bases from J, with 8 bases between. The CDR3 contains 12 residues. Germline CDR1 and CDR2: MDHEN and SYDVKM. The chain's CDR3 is CASKEGNQPQHF. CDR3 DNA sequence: TGTGCCAGCAAGGAGGGAAATCAGCCCCAGCATTTT.

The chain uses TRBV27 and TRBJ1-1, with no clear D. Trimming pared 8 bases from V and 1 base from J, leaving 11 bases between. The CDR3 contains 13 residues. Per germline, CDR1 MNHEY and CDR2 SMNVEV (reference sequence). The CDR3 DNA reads TGTGCCAGCGGCCGAGGCGGGAACACTGAAGCTTTCTTT. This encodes CASGRGGNTEAFF.

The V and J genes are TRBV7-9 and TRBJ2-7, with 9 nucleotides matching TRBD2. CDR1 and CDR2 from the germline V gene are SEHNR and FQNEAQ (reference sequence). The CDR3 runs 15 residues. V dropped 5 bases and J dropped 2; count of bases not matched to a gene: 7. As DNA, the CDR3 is TGTGCCAGCAGCCCCGGACTAGCGTCCACCTACGAGCAGTACTTC. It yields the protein CASSPGLASTYEQYF.

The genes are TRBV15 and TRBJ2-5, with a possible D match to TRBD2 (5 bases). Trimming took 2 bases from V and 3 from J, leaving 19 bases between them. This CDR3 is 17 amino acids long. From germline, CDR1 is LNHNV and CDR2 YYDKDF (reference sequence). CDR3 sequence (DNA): TGTGCCACCAGCAGATCAGCTCCCCCCAGAGGGAAAGAGACCCAGTACTTC. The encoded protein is CATSRSAPPRGKETQYF.

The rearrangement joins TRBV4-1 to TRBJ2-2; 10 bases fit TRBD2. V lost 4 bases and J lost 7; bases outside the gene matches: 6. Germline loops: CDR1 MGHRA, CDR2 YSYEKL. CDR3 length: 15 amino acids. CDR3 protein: CASSPTSGWVGELFF. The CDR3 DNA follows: TGCGCCAGCAGCCCGACTAGCGGGTGGGTCGGGGAGCTGTTTTTT.

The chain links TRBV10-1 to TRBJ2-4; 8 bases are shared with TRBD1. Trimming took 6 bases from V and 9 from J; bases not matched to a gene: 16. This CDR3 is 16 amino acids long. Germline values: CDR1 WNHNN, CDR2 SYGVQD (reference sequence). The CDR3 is CASSESKTGDLRIQYF. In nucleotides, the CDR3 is TGCGCCAGCAGCGAATCGAAGACAGGGGACTTACGCATTCAGTACTTC.

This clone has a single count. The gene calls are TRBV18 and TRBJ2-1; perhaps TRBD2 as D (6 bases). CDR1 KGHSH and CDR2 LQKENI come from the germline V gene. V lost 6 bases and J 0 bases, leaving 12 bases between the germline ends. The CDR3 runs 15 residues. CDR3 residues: CASSRFGGSYNEQFF. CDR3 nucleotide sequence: TGTGCCAGCTCGCGATTCGGGGGCTCCTACAATGAGCAGTTCTTC.

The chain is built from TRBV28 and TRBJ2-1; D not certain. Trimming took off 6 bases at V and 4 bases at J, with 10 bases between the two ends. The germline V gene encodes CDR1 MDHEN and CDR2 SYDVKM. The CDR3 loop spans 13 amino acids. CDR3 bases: TGTGCCAGCAGGAAGCTGCGGTACAATGAGCAGTTCTTC. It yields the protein CASRKLRYNEQFF.

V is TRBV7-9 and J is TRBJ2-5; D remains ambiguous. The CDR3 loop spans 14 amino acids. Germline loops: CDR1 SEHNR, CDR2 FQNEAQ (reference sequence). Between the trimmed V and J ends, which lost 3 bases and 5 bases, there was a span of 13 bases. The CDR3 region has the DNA TGTGCCAGCAGCTTTATGGAAAGTCCCGAGACCCAGTACTTC. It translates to CASSFMESPETQYF. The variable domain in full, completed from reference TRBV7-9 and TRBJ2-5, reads DTGVSQNPRHKITKRGQNVTFRCDPISEHNRLYWYRQTLGQGPEFLTYFQNEAQLEKSRLLSDRFSAERPKGSFSTLEIQRTEQGDSAMYLCASSFMESPETQYFGPGTRLLVL.

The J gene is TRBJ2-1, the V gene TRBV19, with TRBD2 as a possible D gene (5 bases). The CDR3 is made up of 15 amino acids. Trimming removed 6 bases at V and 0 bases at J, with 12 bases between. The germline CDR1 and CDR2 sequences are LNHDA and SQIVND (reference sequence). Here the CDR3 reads CASRSGISSYNEQFF. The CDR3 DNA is TGTGCCAGTAGGAGCGGAATCAGCTCCTACAATGAGCAGTTCTTC.

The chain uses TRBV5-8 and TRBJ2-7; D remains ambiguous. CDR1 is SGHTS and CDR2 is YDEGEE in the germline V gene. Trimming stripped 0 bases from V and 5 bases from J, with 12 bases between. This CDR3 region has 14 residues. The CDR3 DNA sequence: TGTGCCAGCAGCTTGGGTGGGGTGGGGAACGAGCAGTACTTC. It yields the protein CASSLGGVGNEQYF. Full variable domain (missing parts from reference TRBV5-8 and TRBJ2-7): EAGVTQSPTHLIKTRGQQATLRCSPISGHTSVYWYQQALGLGLQFLLWYDEGEERNRGNFPPRFSGRQFPNYSSELNVNALELEDSALYLCASSLGGVGNEQYFGPGTRLTVT.

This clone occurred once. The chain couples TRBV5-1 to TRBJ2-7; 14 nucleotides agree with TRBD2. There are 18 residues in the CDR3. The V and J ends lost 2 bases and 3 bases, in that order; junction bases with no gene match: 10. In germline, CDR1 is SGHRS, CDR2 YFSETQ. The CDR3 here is CASSFTKPGLAGVYEQYF. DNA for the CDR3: TGCGCCAGCAGCTTTACTAAACCGGGACTAGCGGGAGTCTACGAGCAGTACTTC.

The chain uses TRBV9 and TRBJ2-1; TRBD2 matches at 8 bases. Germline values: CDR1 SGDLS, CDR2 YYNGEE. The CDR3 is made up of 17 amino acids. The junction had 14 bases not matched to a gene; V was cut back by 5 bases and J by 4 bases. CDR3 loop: CASRGAPGLVGYNEQFF. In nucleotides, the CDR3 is TGTGCCAGCAGGGGAGCTCCGGGACTAGTGGGTTACAATGAGCAGTTCTTC.

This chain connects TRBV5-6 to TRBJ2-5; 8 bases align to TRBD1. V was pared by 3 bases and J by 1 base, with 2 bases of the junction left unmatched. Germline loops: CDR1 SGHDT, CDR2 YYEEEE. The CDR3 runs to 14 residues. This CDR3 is CASSSDRGQETQYF. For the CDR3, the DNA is TGTGCCAGCAGCTCCGACAGGGGCCAAGAGACCCAGTACTTC. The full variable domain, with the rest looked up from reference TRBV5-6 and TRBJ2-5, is DAGVTQSPTHLIKTRGQQVTLRCSPKSGHDTVSWYQQALGQGPQFIFQYYEEEERQRGNFPDRFSGHQFPNYSSELNVNALLLGDSALYLCASSSDRGQETQYFGPGTRLLVL.

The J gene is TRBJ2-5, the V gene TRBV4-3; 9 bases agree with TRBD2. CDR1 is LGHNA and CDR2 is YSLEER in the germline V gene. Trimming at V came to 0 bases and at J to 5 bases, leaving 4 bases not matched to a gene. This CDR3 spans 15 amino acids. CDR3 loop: CASSQDASGTETQYF. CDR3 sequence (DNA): TGCGCCAGCAGCCAAGACGCTAGCGGGACGGAGACCCAGTACTTC.

The CDR3 loop reads CASSLPPLGGQETQYF. CDR3 bases: TGTGCCAGCAGCTTACCACCTTTGGGGGGCCAAGAGACCCAGTACTTC. The rearrangement joins TRBV11-1 to TRBJ2-5; TRBD2 might be the D (6 bases). This CDR3 is built from 16 residues. Per the germline V gene, CDR1 is SGHAT and CDR2 is FQDESV (reference sequence). Between the trimmed V and J ends, which lost 2 bases and 1 base, there was a span of 14 bases.

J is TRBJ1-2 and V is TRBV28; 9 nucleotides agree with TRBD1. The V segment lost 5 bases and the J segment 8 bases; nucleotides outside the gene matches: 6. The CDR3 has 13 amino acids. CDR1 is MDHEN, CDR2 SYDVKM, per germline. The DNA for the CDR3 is TGTGCCAGCAGTCCCCCCGACAGGGGGGGCTACACCTTC. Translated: CASSPPDRGGYTF.

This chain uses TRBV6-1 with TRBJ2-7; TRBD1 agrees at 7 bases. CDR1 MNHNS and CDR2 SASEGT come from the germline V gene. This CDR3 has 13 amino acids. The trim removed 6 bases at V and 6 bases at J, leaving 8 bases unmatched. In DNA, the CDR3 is TGTGCCAGCAGAGGGGGCTCGGGTGGCGAGCAGTACTTC. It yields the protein CASRGGSGGEQYF.

The DNA of the CDR3 is TGCGCCAGCAGCTTGACAACCTACGAGCAGTACTTC. This translates into CASSLTTYEQYF. V is TRBV5-1 and J is TRBJ2-7, with no clear D. Trimming left V 1 base short and J 2 bases short, with 4 bases between. The CDR3 extends over 12 amino acids. The germline CDR1 and CDR2 sequences are SGHRS and YFSETQ.

The CDR3 loop reads CASSLDYSVYEQYF. Here the CDR3 DNA reads TGTGCCAGCAGCTTAGATTATAGCGTGTACGAGCAGTACTTC. V usage is TRBV11-2 and J usage is TRBJ2-7; a weak D match, TRBD2 (5 bases). Germline V gene sequence: CDR1 SGHAT, CDR2 FQNNGV. V gave up 0 bases and J gave up 4 bases, with 10 bases separating them. The CDR3 loop spans 14 amino acids.

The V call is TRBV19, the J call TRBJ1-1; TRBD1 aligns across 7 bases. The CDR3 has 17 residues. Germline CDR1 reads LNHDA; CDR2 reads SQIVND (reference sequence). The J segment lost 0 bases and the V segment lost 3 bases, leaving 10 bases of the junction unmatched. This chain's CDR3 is CASSILDRTSMNTEAFF. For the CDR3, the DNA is TGTGCCAGTAGTATCCTGGACAGGACTTCGATGAACACTGAAGCTTTCTTT. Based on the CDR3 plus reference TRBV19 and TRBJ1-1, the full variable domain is DGGITQSPKYLFRKEGQNVTLSCEQNLNHDAMYWYRQDPGQGLRLIYYSQIVNDFQKGDIAEGYSVSREKKESFPLTVTSAQKNPTAFYLCASSILDRTSMNTEAFFGQGTRLTVV.

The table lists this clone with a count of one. CDR3: CASSPTSGSLNEQFF. As DNA, the CDR3 is TGTGCCAGCAGCCCGACTAGCGGGAGTCTCAATGAGCAGTTCTTC. This chain joins TRBV7-9 and TRBJ2-1, with 12 bases lining up with TRBD2. Germline assignment: CDR1 SEHNR and CDR2 FQNEAQ (reference sequence). CDR3 length equals 15 residues. V dropped 5 bases and J dropped 6; count of bases not matched to a gene: 5.

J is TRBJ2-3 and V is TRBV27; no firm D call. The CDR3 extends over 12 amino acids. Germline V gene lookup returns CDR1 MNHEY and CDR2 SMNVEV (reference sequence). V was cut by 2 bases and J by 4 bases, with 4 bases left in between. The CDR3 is CASSLGPDTQYF. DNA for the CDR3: TGTGCCAGCAGTTTAGGGCCAGATACGCAGTATTTT.